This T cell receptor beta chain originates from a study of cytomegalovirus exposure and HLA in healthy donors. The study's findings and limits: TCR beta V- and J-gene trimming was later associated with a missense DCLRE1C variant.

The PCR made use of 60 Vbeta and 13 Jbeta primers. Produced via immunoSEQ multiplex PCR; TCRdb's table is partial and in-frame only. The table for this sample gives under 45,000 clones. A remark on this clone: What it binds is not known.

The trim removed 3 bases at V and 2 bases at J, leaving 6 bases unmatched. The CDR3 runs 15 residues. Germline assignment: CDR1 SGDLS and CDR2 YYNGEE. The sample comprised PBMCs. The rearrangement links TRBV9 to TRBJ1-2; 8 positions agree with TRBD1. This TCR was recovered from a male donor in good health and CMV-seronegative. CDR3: CASSDPTGANYGYTF. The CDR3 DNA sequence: TGTGCCAGCAGCGATCCGACAGGGGCCAACTATGGCTACACCTTC. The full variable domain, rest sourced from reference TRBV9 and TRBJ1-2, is DSGVTQTPKHLITATGQRVTLRCSPRSGDLSVYWYQQSLDQGLQFLIQYYNGEERAKGNILERFSAQQFPDLHSELNLSSLELGDSALYFCASSDPTGANYGYTFGSGTRLTVV.